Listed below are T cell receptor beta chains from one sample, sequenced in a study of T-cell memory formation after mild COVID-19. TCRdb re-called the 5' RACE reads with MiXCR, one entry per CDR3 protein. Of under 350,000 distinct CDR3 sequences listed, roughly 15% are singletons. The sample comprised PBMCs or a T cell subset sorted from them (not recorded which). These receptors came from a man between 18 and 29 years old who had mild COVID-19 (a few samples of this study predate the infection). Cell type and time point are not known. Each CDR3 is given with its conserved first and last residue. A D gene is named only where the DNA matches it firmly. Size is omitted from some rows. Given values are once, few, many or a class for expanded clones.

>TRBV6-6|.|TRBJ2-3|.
CASSYAGGRGRTDTQYF
TGTGCCAGCAGTTACGCTGGTGGGCGGGGACGCACAGATACGCAGTATTTT
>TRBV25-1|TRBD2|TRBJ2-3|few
CASSESVSGGLVEDTQYF
TGTGCCAGCAGTGAATCGGTTAGCGGGGGACTCGTCGAAGATACGCAGTATTTT
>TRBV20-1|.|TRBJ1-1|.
CSAHREMNTEAFF
TGCAGTGCTCACAGAGAGATGAACACTGAAGCTTTCTTT
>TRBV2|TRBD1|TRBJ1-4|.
CASSVNRGRGEKLFF
TGTGCCAGCAGTGTCAACAGGGGGCGTGGGGAAAAACTGTTTTTT
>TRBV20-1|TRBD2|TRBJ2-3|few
CSARAGADTQYF
TGCAGTGCGAGGGCGGGGGCAGATACGCAGTATTTT
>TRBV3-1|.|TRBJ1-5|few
CASSPQGFSQPQHF
TGTGCCAGCAGCCCACAGGGTTTCAGTCAGCCCCAGCATTTT
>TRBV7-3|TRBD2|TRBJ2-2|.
CASSSGLADTGELFF
TGTGCCAGCAGCTCGGGACTAGCGGACACCGGGGAGCTGTTTTTT
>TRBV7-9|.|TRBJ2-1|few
CASDLPGGAYNEQFF
TGTGCCAGCGACCTTCCCGGGGGCGCCTACAATGAGCAGTTCTTC
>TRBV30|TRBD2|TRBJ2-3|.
CAWSVGAGVADTQYF
TGTGCCTGGAGTGTCGGGGCGGGAGTGGCAGATACGCAGTATTTT
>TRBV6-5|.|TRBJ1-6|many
CASSKQGLIENSPLHF
TGTGCCAGCAGTAAACAGGGTTTAATCGAGAATTCACCCCTCCACTTT
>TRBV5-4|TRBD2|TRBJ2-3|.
CASSLANGLAGGTDTQYF
TGTGCCAGCAGCTTGGCCAACGGTCTAGCGGGTGGCACAGATACGCAGTATTTT
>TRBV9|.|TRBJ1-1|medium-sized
CASSVGTGTEAFF
TGTGCCAGCAGCGTAGGGACGGGCACTGAAGCTTTCTTT
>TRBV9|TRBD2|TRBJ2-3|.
CASSIGLARTADTQYF
TGTGCCAGCAGCATCGGACTAGCCCGGACGGCAGATACGCAGTATTTT
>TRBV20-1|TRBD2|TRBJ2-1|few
CSARDPLSGGAGQFF
TGCAGTGCTAGAGACCCCCTGAGCGGGGGGGCTGGGCAGTTCTTC
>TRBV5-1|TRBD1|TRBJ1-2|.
CASSPDTGTGGRGYTF
TGCGCCAGCAGCCCAGATACCGGGACAGGGGGACGTGGCTACACCTTC
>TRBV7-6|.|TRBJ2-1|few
CASRADSYNEQFF
TGTGCCAGCCGCGCGGATTCCTACAATGAGCAGTTCTTC
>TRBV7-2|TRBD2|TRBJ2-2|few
CASSYLAGVGTGELFF
TGTGCCAGCAGCTATTTAGCGGGGGTAGGGACCGGGGAGCTGTTTTTT
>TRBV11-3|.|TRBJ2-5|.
CASSSRDMETQYF
TGTGCCAGCAGCTCCCGGGACATGGAGACCCAGTACTTC
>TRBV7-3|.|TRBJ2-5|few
CASSFRGPQETQYF
TGTGCCAGCAGCTTCCGGGGGCCCCAAGAGACCCAGTACTTC